A single T cell receptor beta chain is shown here with its context. This clone was detected many times. Its antigen is unknown. No base qualities exist here, and no much larger clone lies one base off it. The time point tag for this specimen amounts to: baseline before first vaccination. The vaccinee samples were drawn from two UK trials, COV001 and COV002, one of which was a single-blind randomized controlled phase 2/3 trial testing AZD1222 (ChAdOx1 nCoV-19) in healthy adults. For TCRbeta chain sequencing, PBMC samples were collected from trial participants at day 0 and at day 28 after the second dose. The sample is drawn from a study of T cell responses to AZD1222 COVID-19 vaccine (dated by TCRdb to about 2021). In the study overall: AZD1222 recipients given second doses at about 4 weeks or at about 12 weeks were pooled, since spike-specific TCR depth and breadth were not found to differ between the two schedules. Trial participants were enrolled into age subgroups of 18-55, 56-69 and 70-plus years, which contained 148, 28 and 57 TCR-sequenced participants, respectively. A total of about 230 trial participants underwent TCR sequencing, of whom 200 to 220 received two doses of AZD1222 and 26 received two doses of the MenACWY control vaccine.

The germline V gene sets CDR1 to MDHEN and CDR2 to SYDVKM. V lost 4 bases and J lost 2 bases, and the count of bases not matched to a germline gene is 9. From cysteine to phenylalanine, the CDR3 is 16 amino acids long. Just CDR3 DNA is preserved here, 48 bases in frame from base 1. General findings and caveats noted by the study authors: The 56-69-year group was small, and its depth increase did not reach significance, likely because of low power. No day 14 peak-response samples were available, so repertoires were characterized only after the peak T cell response. After two AZD1222 doses, both the breadth and the depth of spike-specific TCRs were significantly higher than at day 0 and than in MenACWY recipients. Nearly half of unique spike-specific TCRs reportedly recognized epitopes outside regions mutated in the B.1.351 and B.1.1.7 variants. Participants were mostly white British and included more females than males, and it was suggested by the authors that clonal diversity may have been underestimated. CD4 TCRs associated with the vaccine covered the entire spike protein, and the dominant responses were in regions 160-218 and 743-854. Conclusions about previously exposed vaccinees are limited, since just five or six AZD1222 recipients were seropositive for SARS-CoV-2 at baseline.

The CDR3 regions of human TCRbeta chains were analyzed by immunosequencing. On the authors' methods: Repertoire TCRs were matched against a reference library of SARS-CoV-2-specific TCRs generated with the MIRA antigen-specificity platform. Breadth was defined as the fraction of unique TCRs that were SARS-CoV-2-associated, and depth was defined as the fraction of total T cells that were SARS-CoV-2-associated. Using the MIRA data, each spike-specific TCR was assigned both to the spike region to which the TCR was reactive and to a CD4 or CD8 class. Log10-transformed breadth and depth values were compared by one-way ANOVA with Sidak's multiple comparisons tests. The table was pulled from immuneACCESS by TCRdb, which kept in-frame rearrangements only. Such tables lose some clones; where checked, under half of the loss comes from unresolved V genes, and the rest has no known cause. V and J calls plus clone size are reproduced from that table; the DNA served to infer D and trimming. This sample has about 120,000 clones in its table, and around 84% of those were observed once. The ten most abundant clones make up around 20% of the sample.

This sequence originates from an adult in good health. The material sequenced was peripheral blood, taken on day 0 of AZD1222 vaccination. The sequence is built from TRBV28 and TRBJ2-7; TRBD1 lines up with 9 middle nucleotides. The encoded CDR3 is CASSSSGGTGPYEQYF. The base sequence is TGTGCCAGCAGTTCCTCCGGAGGGACAGGGCCCTACGAGCAGTACTTC.